This T cell receptor beta chain stems from a study of T cells in Graves' hyperthyroidism and ophthalmopathy (dated by TCRdb to the late 2010s). Notes on the research overall: Peripheral blood was sampled at the time of initial diagnosis, prior to any treatment. A discovery cohort of about a hundred patients, roughly 43 with Graves' ophthalmopathy and approximately 55 with stable Graves' hyperthyroidism, was used to find distinguishing TCR V-J signatures. Prospective prediction of ophthalmopathy was tested in an independent validation cohort consisting of 18 hyperthyroidism patients and around 16 patients who later progressed to ophthalmopathy. For training and testing, the 80 to 100 patients in the discovery cohort were randomly divided in a 7:3 ratio. The study also compared thyroid tissue and blood T-cell repertoires from several Graves' hyperthyroidism patients. Once sampling was done, hyperthyroidism patients were given methimazole at a starting dose of 30 mg daily, whereas ophthalmopathy patients were given high-dose intravenous methylprednisolone. According to the paper, TCR Vbeta CDR3 sequencing was carried out on 135 peripheral blood samples, which came from 40 to 45 ophthalmopathy, 75 to 80 hyperthyroidism and about 17 progressor patients. The full study reports these points: In cross-validation, a model built on a 13 V-J signature told ophthalmopathy apart from stable hyperthyroidism with 87.88% sensitivity and approximately 81% specificity, and in testing the same model reached 80%/75%. Sample size was not statistically predetermined, and investigators were not blinded to group allocation. In validation, the model predicted progression to ophthalmopathy with roughly 66% sensitivity and less than 75% specificity, a median of roughly seven months before onset. Most expanded thyroid clonotypes (frequency above 0.001) were also detected in blood, a finding suggesting that blood repertoires may reflect thyroid immune responses.

The hyperthyroidism patients were between 18 and 65 years old and newly diagnosed, with a disease duration of less than 2 months. Any patient with an uncontrolled infection, another autoimmune disease, pregnancy or lactation was excluded. Diagnoses were established on the basis of clinical symptoms, serum thyroxine and TRAb, thyroid ultrasound, and orbital computed tomography. Blood from progressor patients was collected at the time of first diagnosis with hyperthyroidism, before any ophthalmopathy symptoms had appeared. Ficoll-Paque density gradient centrifugation was used to isolate PBMCs from 8.5 to 10 ml of fresh peripheral blood. Progressor patients were defined as those initially diagnosed with Graves' hyperthyroidism in whom ophthalmopathy developed during follow-up. Total RNA was extracted with Trizol reagent, and quality was checked on an Agilent 2100 Bioanalyzer. The CDR3 runs 14 residues from the cysteine to the phenylalanine. Solely the CDR3 DNA is kept, with 42 bases framed from the first base. CDR1 LNHDA and CDR2 SQIVND are derived from the germline V gene (reference sequence). The junction carries 11 bases between V and J, which are trimmed by 2 bases and 4 bases respectively.

This clonotype was found a few times. The clone's antigen remains unknown. No much larger clone is present one base from it, and per-base qualities are unavailable. The TCR beta CDR3 regions were amplified from the RNA transcripts. A first-round RT-PCR of the TCR CDR3 used the HTBI primer set with the Qiagen OneStep RT-PCR kit. Libraries were constructed in a second round of multiplex PCR, after which size selection and purification were carried out. Libraries were sequenced paired-end with 100 bp reads on an Illumina HiSeq2000. The authors processed their data as follows. SOAPnuke was used to process the raw data, removing reads that contained adapters or uncalled bases, had a mean Phred below 15, or lacked an exact match to the constant primer or identifier. High-quality paired reads were merged using COPE v1.2.5, and each unique nucleotide sequence was defined as a clonotype. Clonotypes were aligned to IMGT TRBV, TRBD and TRBJ reference segments using MiTCR v1.1. Analysis was restricted to V-J combinations with a frequency above 0.0001, which covered roughly 99% of repertoires. The TCS score was defined as the ratio of F50 (clonal expansion) to E x V (chaos), calculated using BLOSUM62-based TCRdist between CDR3 peptides within each V-J. Welch's t-statistics and random forest reduced just over 500 V-J features to 10 to 15, which were used in a naive Bayes classifier (R e1071). TCRdb ran its own pipeline on the public reads, namely fastp trimming at Q25 and MiXCR clone calling, and kept in-frame beta chains. CDR3 protein duplicates are merged, each entry listing the most common genes and DNA. These V and J calls originate from TCRdb's pipeline instead of the authors' own analysis. This sample holds approximately 150,000 distinct CDR3 sequences; about 9.4% were observed only once. The top ten hold around 21% of the sample.

The chain uses TRBV19 and TRBJ1-2, with TRBD1 as a weak D call on 6 bases. The sequence was obtained from a woman under 30 with Graves' hyperthyroidism that later progressed to Graves' ophthalmopathy. Sequencing was carried out using blood. Here is the DNA: TGTGCCAGTAGTATAAACAGGGACGCCTATGGCTACACCTTC. Translation gives CASSINRDAYGYTF.